The rows below give T cell receptor beta chains drawn from one sample of a study of response to subunit inactivated influenza vaccine. MiXCR, applied by TCRdb to the RT-PCR reads, yields one record per CDR3 protein. The data contain 500,000 to 750,000 distinct CDR3 sequences, about 14% of them singletons. Material: PBMCs from blood, obtained 12 days after vaccination. Receptors were obtained from a man in his fifties who received an inactivated influenza vaccine. CDR3s include the opening cysteine and the closing phenylalanine or tryptophan. D genes are given only for firm matches. Size tells how often a clone was seen (once, few, many) or the class of an expanded clone, and some rows leave it out.

j_gene: TRBJ2-1
d_gene: NA
abundance: NA
v_gene: TRBV20-1
CDR3nt: TGCAGTGCTAGAGCACCAACAAGGAGCTCCTACAATGAGCAGTTCTTC
CDR3aa: CSARAPTRSSYNEQFF

j_gene: TRBJ2-1
d_gene: TRBD2
abundance: few
v_gene: TRBV7-2
CDR3nt: TGTGCCAGCAGCTTAGCTAGCGGGGGAAATGAGCAGTTCTTC
CDR3aa: CASSLASGGNEQFF

j_gene: TRBJ2-5
d_gene: TRBD2
abundance: many
v_gene: TRBV9
CDR3nt: TGTGCCAGCAGCGTAATGGCGGGAGGGTACCAAGAGACCCAGTACTTC
CDR3aa: CASSVMAGGYQETQYF

j_gene: TRBJ2-5
d_gene: TRBD2
abundance: few
v_gene: TRBV7-7
CDR3nt: TGTGCTAGCAGCTTCCCACGAGCGGGGAAAGAGACCCAGTACTTC
CDR3aa: CASSFPRAGKETQYF

j_gene: TRBJ1-1
d_gene: TRBD1
abundance: few
v_gene: TRBV29-1
CDR3nt: TGCAGCGTTGGCCCTCGGACAGGTGGGAAAGCTTTCTTT
CDR3aa: CSVGPRTGGKAFF

j_gene: TRBJ2-5
d_gene: TRBD1
abundance: NA
v_gene: TRBV15
CDR3nt: TGTGCCACCAGCAGGGAACGGTGGGACAGGGAGGGAGAGACCCAGTACTTC
CDR3aa: CATSRERWDREGETQYF

j_gene: TRBJ1-6
d_gene: NA
abundance: few
v_gene: TRBV6-2/TRBV6-3
CDR3nt: TGTGCCAGCAGTTACCGCCCGACTAATTCACCCCTCCACTTT
CDR3aa: CASSYRPTNSPLHF

j_gene: TRBJ2-7
d_gene: NA
abundance: NA
v_gene: TRBV10-3
CDR3nt: TGTGCCATCGGTGGCGCGGAGGCCTACAATGAGCAGTACTTC
CDR3aa: CAIGGAEAYNEQYF

j_gene: TRBJ2-3
d_gene: NA
abundance: many
v_gene: TRBV9
CDR3nt: TGTGCCAGCAGCCCTACCGGGGGGCTGGAAACAGATACGCAGTATTTT
CDR3aa: CASSPTGGLETDTQYF

j_gene: TRBJ2-7
d_gene: TRBD1
abundance: NA
v_gene: TRBV28
CDR3nt: TGTGCCAGCAGGAAACAGGGGTTGTACGAGCAGTACTTC
CDR3aa: CASRKQGLYEQYF

j_gene: TRBJ1-1
d_gene: NA
abundance: few
v_gene: TRBV12-3/TRBV12-4
CDR3nt: TGTGCCAGCAGGGTACAGGGACTAAAGACTGAAGCTTTCTTT
CDR3aa: CASRVQGLKTEAFF

j_gene: TRBJ2-5
d_gene: NA
abundance: few
v_gene: TRBV30
CDR3nt: TGTGCCTGGAGTGAGCCAGAGACCCAGTACTTC
CDR3aa: CAWSEPETQYF

j_gene: TRBJ2-3
d_gene: TRBD2
abundance: NA
v_gene: TRBV29-1
CDR3nt: TGCAGCGTCGATACCGGGACTAGCGGGCGGACTGGGGATACGCAGTATTTT
CDR3aa: CSVDTGTSGRTGDTQYF

j_gene: TRBJ2-3
d_gene: TRBD2
abundance: NA
v_gene: TRBV24-1
CDR3nt: TGTGCCACCAGTGACCGCGGGACTAGCTTTCAGGATACGCAGTATTTT
CDR3aa: CATSDRGTSFQDTQYF

j_gene: TRBJ2-1
d_gene: NA
abundance: NA
v_gene: TRBV7-2
CDR3nt: TGTGCCAGCAGCTTTATCCACAATGAGCAGTTCTTC
CDR3aa: CASSFIHNEQFF

j_gene: TRBJ1-1
d_gene: TRBD1
abundance: NA
v_gene: TRBV28
CDR3nt: TGTGCCAGCATCCCACAGGGGATGCGGAACACTGAAGCTTTCTTT
CDR3aa: CASIPQGMRNTEAFF

j_gene: TRBJ2-7
d_gene: NA
abundance: NA
v_gene: TRBV14
CDR3nt: TGTGCCAGCAGCCAAGTTGGGGCAGACTACGAGCAGTACTTC
CDR3aa: CASSQVGADYEQYF

j_gene: TRBJ2-7
d_gene: TRBD2
abundance: NA
v_gene: TRBV4-2
CDR3nt: TGTGCCAGCAGCCAAGAGGGCGGGAGGACCTACGAGCAGTACTTC
CDR3aa: CASSQEGGRTYEQYF

j_gene: TRBJ2-3
d_gene: NA
abundance: few
v_gene: TRBV20-1
CDR3nt: TGCAGTGCTAGTGGGGGACCTAGCACAGATACGCAGTATTTT
CDR3aa: CSASGGPSTDTQYF

j_gene: TRBJ1-1
d_gene: TRBD1
abundance: few
v_gene: TRBV4-2
CDR3nt: TGTGCCAGCAGCCAAGAAGGACAGGGGTACACTGAAGCTTTCTTT
CDR3aa: CASSQEGQGYTEAFF

j_gene: TRBJ1-5
d_gene: NA
abundance: NA
v_gene: TRBV19
CDR3nt: TGTGCCAGTAGTATACAAACAGGGATCTATAGCAATCAGCCCCAGCATTTT
CDR3aa: CASSIQTGIYSNQPQHF

j_gene: TRBJ2-3
d_gene: NA
abundance: few
v_gene: TRBV24-1
CDR3nt: TGTGCCACCAGTGATCCCTGGAGGGGAGGCACAGATACGCAGTATTTT
CDR3aa: CATSDPWRGGTDTQYF

j_gene: TRBJ2-7
d_gene: NA
abundance: NA
v_gene: TRBV29-1
CDR3nt: TGCAGCGTCGTCTTGGGGGGGCCTCAGTACTTC
CDR3aa: CSVVLGGPQYF

j_gene: TRBJ2-3
d_gene: TRBD2
abundance: NA
v_gene: TRBV2
CDR3nt: TGTGCCAGCAGTGGGGGACTAGGGCGCACAGATACGCAGTATTTT
CDR3aa: CASSGGLGRTDTQYF

j_gene: TRBJ2-5
d_gene: NA
abundance: NA
v_gene: TRBV7-2
CDR3nt: TGTGCCAGCAGCTTACGGTACCAGGGAGAGACCCAGTACTTC
CDR3aa: CASSLRYQGETQYF

j_gene: TRBJ2-3
d_gene: TRBD2
abundance: NA
v_gene: TRBV28
CDR3nt: TGTGCCAGCAGTTCCCCAACTAGCGGGAGTCCAGATACGCAGTATTTT
CDR3aa: CASSSPTSGSPDTQYF

j_gene: TRBJ2-1
d_gene: TRBD2
abundance: NA
v_gene: TRBV19
CDR3nt: TGTGCCAGTAGTATGACTAGCGGGAATGAGCAGTTCTTC
CDR3aa: CASSMTSGNEQFF

j_gene: TRBJ2-7
d_gene: NA
abundance: few
v_gene: TRBV6-2/TRBV6-3
CDR3nt: TGTGCCAGCACCGCGGGTACTACGGAGCAGTACTTC
CDR3aa: CASTAGTTEQYF